This T cell receptor (beta chain) was identified during a study of T cells in narcolepsy. Overall study results and limits: Same-patient CSF and blood CD4+ T cell clonotypes included HCRT-specific and TRIB2-specific autoreactive ones.

Repertoires were generated with immunoSEQ multiplex PCR, while TCRdb's copy carries only in-frame clones and drops some. The sample has fewer than 35,000 clones, around four fifths seen once. About this clone: Its specificity is not known.

The sequence was obtained from a human donor with narcolepsy. What was sequenced was CD45RA- memory CD4+ T cells from PBMCs.

The CDR3 loop is CAIRSDRGNQPQHF. DNA of the CDR3: TGTGCCATCAGGTCGGACAGGGGCAATCAGCCCCAGCATTTT. The genes are TRBV10-3 and TRBJ1-5, with TRBD1 matching 8 bases. Germline loops: CDR1 ENHRY, CDR2 SYGVKD. This CDR3 has 14 amino acids. V lost 6 bases and J lost 2; bases outside the gene matches: 3.